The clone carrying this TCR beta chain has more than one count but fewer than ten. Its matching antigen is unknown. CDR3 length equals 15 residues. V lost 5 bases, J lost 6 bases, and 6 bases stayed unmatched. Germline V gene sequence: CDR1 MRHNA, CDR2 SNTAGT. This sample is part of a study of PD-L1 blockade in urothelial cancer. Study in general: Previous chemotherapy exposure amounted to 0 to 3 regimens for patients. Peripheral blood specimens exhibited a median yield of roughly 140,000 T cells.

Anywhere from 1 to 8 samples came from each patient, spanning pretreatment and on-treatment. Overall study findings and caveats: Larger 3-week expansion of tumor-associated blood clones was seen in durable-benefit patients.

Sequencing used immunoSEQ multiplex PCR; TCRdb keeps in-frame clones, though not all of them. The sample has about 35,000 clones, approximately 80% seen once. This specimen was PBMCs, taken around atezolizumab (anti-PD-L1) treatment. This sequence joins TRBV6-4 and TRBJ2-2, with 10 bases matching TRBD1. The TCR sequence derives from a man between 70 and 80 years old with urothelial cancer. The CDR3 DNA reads TGTGCCAGCAGTCCCGGGACAGGGGATGCCGGGGAGCTGTTTTTT. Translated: CASSPGTGDAGELFF.